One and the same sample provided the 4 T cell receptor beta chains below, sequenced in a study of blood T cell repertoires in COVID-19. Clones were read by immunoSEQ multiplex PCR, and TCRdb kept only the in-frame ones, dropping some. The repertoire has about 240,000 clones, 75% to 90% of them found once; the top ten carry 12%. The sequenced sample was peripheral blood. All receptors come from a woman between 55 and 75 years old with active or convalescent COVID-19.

CDR3 DNA: TGTGCAAGTCGCTTAGCCGGAGGGGGGGGCTACGAGCAGTACTTC. The encoded protein is CASRLAGGGGYEQYF. V is TRBV12-2 and J is TRBJ2-7; the table names TRBD2, a call not compared with the DNA. TRBV12-2 is designated a pseudogene. The CDR3 is 15 residues long.

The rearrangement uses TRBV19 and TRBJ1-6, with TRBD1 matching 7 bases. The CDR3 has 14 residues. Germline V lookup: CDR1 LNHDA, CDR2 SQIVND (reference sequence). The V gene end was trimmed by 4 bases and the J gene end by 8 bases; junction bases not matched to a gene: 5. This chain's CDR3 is CASSTTGRDSPLHF. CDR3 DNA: TGTGCCAGTAGTACGACAGGGCGGGATTCACCCCTCCACTTT.

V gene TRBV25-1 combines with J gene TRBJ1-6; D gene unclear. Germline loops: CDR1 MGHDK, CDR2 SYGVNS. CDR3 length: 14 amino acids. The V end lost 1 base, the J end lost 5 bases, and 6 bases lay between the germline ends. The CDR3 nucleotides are TGTGCCAGCAGTGAATGGCGGAATAATTCACCCCTCCACTTT. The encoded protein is CASSEWRNNSPLHF.

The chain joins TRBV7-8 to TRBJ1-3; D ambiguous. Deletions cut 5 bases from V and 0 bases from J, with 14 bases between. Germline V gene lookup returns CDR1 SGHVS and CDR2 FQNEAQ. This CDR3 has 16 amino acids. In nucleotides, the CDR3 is TGTGCCAGCAGCCCACACCCCAGAAACTCTGGAAACACCATATATTTT. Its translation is CASSPHPRNSGNTIYF.